Here is one T cell receptor beta chain with its context. Its antigen is still unknown. Per CD8+ T cell subset, triplicate sorts of approximately 290,000 cells each were done. Naive CD8+ T cells were CD45RO-CCR7+CD27+CD95-. Germline V gives CDR1 SQVTM, CDR2 ANQGSEA. The CDR3 loop spans 16 amino acids. This entry comes from a study of CXCR3-negative and CXCR3-positive naive CD8 T cells. Findings and limits, study-wide: A higher hydrophobicity marked the TRB CDR3s of CXCR3-positive naive cells versus CXCR3-negative naive cells.

5' RACE that incorporated UMI labels was used to prepare the TRB cDNA libraries. TCRdb re-called the 5' RACE reads, yielding one record per CDR3 amino acid sequence without DNA. The sample includes about 60,000 distinct CDR3 sequences. This receptor was taken from a human donor in good health. Some clones in this sample may be carry-over from other donors' samples. This sequence joins TRBV29-1 and TRBJ2-3; TCRdb gives TRBD2 as the D gene, but with no DNA this cannot be confirmed. Sequencing was carried out using naive CXCR3+ CD8+ T cells from blood. Stated subset: CD45RO-CCR7+CD27+CD95- naive CD8+ T cells expressing CXCR3 (TNR3+). CDR3 in amino acids: CSVGGLAGIALDTQYF.